The rows below give T cell receptor beta chains drawn from one sample of a study of post-analysis software for immune sequencing data. TCRdb itself ran the PCR reads through MiXCR, one entry per CDR3 protein. The data contain about 770,000 distinct CDR3 sequences, 40% to 55% of them singletons. Specimen: blood. All receptors derive from a girl aged 10 to 17 with multiple sclerosis. CDR3s include the opening cysteine and the closing phenylalanine or tryptophan. A D gene is named only where the DNA matches it firmly. Some rows have no size entry. The others give once, few or many, or a class for an expanded clone.

. | TRBJ2-5 | TRBV14 | . | CASSHPRGSGPPQETQYF | TGTGCCAGCAGCCACCCAAGAGGAAGCGGGCCTCCCCAAGAGACCCAGTACTTC
TRBD2 | TRBJ2-7 | TRBV20-1 | few | CSVSEALAPSYEQYF | TGCAGTGTTTCAGAAGCACTAGCGCCCTCCTACGAGCAGTACTTC
TRBD2 | TRBJ2-1 | TRBV20-1 | . | CSASPTSGGRHNEQFF | TGCAGTGCTAGCCCCACTAGCGGGGGTCGTCACAATGAGCAGTTCTTC
. | TRBJ1-5 | TRBV20-1 | . | CSAVGEPQYSNQPQHF | TGCAGTGCTGTTGGGGAGCCCCAATATAGCAATCAGCCCCAGCATTTT
. | TRBJ1-2 | TRBV5-6 | few | CASSTGLRGYTF | TGTGCCAGCAGCACCGGACTGCGGGGCTACACCTTC
. | TRBJ2-1 | TRBV20-1 | . | CNARDIRGTDNEQFF | TGCAATGCTAGAGATATTAGAGGAACTGACAATGAGCAGTTCTTC
. | TRBJ1-2 | TRBV29-1 | . | CSDARTGTGKGSNYGYTF | TGCAGCGACGCCCGAACCGGGACGGGGAAGGGATCTAACTATGGCTACACCTTC
TRBD2 | TRBJ2-1 | TRBV6-4 | . | CASSDLVAGRNEQFF | TGTGCCAGCAGTGACTTGGTAGCGGGCAGGAATGAGCAGTTCTTC
. | TRBJ2-1 | TRBV11-2 | . | CASSSGGGYNEQFF | TGTGCCAGCAGCTCAGGGGGGGGTTACAATGAGCAGTTCTTC
. | TRBJ1-2 | TRBV7-2 | . | CASSLGPGLNYGYTF | TGTGCCAGCAGCTTAGGTCCAGGGCTTAACTATGGCTACACCTTC
TRBD1 | TRBJ2-1 | TRBV11-2 | . | CASSLDSDRGDEQFF | TGTGCCAGCAGCTTAGATTCGGACAGGGGCGATGAGCAGTTCTTC
. | TRBJ2-3 | TRBV18 | . | CASSPLRDTSTDTQYF | TGTGCCAGCTCACCACTGAGGGACACGAGCACAGATACGCAGTATTTT
TRBD2 | TRBJ2-7 | TRBV12-3/TRBV12-4 | few | CASRPGRDYEQYF | TGTGCCAGCAGGCCAGGGAGGGACTACGAGCAGTACTTC
. | TRBJ1-1 | TRBV5-1 | . | CASSLVPLIDMNTEAFF | TGCGCCAGCAGCTTGGTACCCCTCATAGACATGAACACTGAAGCTTTCTTT
. | TRBJ2-4 | TRBV20-1 | . | CSADIGAAEQYF | TGCAGTGCGGACATAGGGGCGGCTGAGCAGTACTTC
. | TRBJ1-1 | TRBV9 | few | CASSPGSKNTEAFF | TGTGCCAGCAGTCCGGGCAGCAAGAACACTGAAGCTTTCTTT
TRBD1 | TRBJ1-1 | TRBV11-2 | . | CASSLGTGAGIAFF | TGTGCCAGCAGCTTGGGGACAGGGGCCGGCATTGCTTTCTTT
TRBD1 | TRBJ2-3 | TRBV10-3 | few | CAISQTGQGADTQYF | TGTGCCATCAGCCAAACTGGACAGGGCGCGGATACGCAGTATTTT
. | TRBJ1-2 | TRBV6-5 | . | CASSYSQSGIRGYTF | TGTGCCAGCAGTTACTCGCAGTCGGGTATACGCGGCTACACCTTC
. | TRBJ1-5 | TRBV12-3/TRBV12-4 | . | CASSPHRPGEQPQHF | TGTGCCAGCAGCCCCCACCGGCCAGGGGAGCAGCCCCAGCATTTT